The 10 T cell receptor beta chains reported below all come from one sample, sequenced in a study of blood T cell repertoires in COVID-19. Clones were read by immunoSEQ multiplex PCR, and TCRdb kept only the in-frame ones, dropping some. The data hold 190,000 or so clones, with more than 60% observed a single time. The sequenced sample was peripheral blood. The receptors derive from a man aged 50 or older who had recovered from COVID-19.

As regards this clone: Other nucleotide sequences in the sample specify the same CDR3. The chain has TRBV25-1 and TRBJ2-2, with TRBD1 matching over 7 bases. V dropped 6 bases and J dropped 2; count of bases not matched to a gene: 3. This CDR3 region has 14 residues. Germline CDR1 reads MGHDK; CDR2 reads SYGVNS. The CDR3 loop is CASSRGLNTGELFF. CDR3 bases: TGTGCCAGCAGCAGGGGGTTAAACACCGGGGAGCTGTTTTTT.

V is TRBV18 and J is TRBJ2-5; D gene ambiguous. Trimming removed 0 bases from V and 2 bases from J, with 7 bases in between. The CDR3 covers 14 residues. CDR1 KGHSH and CDR2 LQKENI come from the germline V gene. The CDR3 spells CASSPPSMQETQYF. Written as DNA, the CDR3 is TGTGCCAGCTCACCACCGAGTATGCAAGAGACCCAGTACTTC.

The rearrangement links TRBV6-1 to TRBJ1-2, with D unclear. Trimming pared 1 base from V and 6 bases from J, leaving 18 bases between. This CDR3 region has 16 residues. Germline values: CDR1 MNHNS, CDR2 SASEGT. This CDR3 is CASSEGPRGTIDGYTF. DNA of the CDR3: TGTGCCAGCAGTGAAGGGCCCCGAGGTACGATCGATGGCTACACCTTC.

This chain joins TRBV7-6 and TRBJ2-2, with a weak D call TRBD1 (6 bases). Trimming took 2 bases from V and 5 from J, leaving 9 bases between them. The germline V gene has CDR1 SGHVS and CDR2 FNYEAQ. The CDR3 loop spans 14 amino acids. CDR3 in amino acids: CASSLTGPTGELFF. CDR3 in DNA: TGTGCCAGCAGCTTAACAGGGCCAACCGGGGAGCTGTTTTTT.

This chain connects TRBV19 to TRBJ2-3; 7 bases are shared with TRBD2. The CDR3 is made up of 15 amino acids. J lost 2 bases, V lost 4 bases, and 6 bases had no gene match. CDR1 LNHDA and CDR2 SQIVND come from the germline V gene (reference sequence). CDR3 sequence: CASSTWGGPTDTQYF. As DNA, the CDR3 is TGTGCCAGTAGTACATGGGGGGGACCCACAGATACGCAGTATTTT.

Only one count was recorded for this clone. The rearrangement links TRBV27 to TRBJ2-1; 13 bases line up with TRBD2. The germline V gene has CDR1 MNHEY and CDR2 SMNVEV (reference sequence). J lost 7 bases, V lost 0 bases, and 3 bases had no gene match. This CDR3 spans 16 amino acids. This CDR3 is CASSLSATSGRNEQFF. CDR3 nucleotide sequence: TGTGCCAGCAGTTTATCGGCGACTAGCGGGAGGAATGAGCAGTTCTTC.

The V and J genes are TRBV6-5 and TRBJ1-1; TRBD1 matches 7 bases. The CDR3 loop spans 16 amino acids. Trimming at V came to 3 bases and at J to 4 bases, leaving 11 bases not matched to a gene. Germline CDR1 reads MNHEY; CDR2 reads SVGAGI. For the CDR3, the DNA is TGTGCCAGCAGTTATAAACAGGGGTTGTTGTTCACTGAAGCTTTCTTT. Translation: CASSYKQGLLFTEAFF.

The chain recombines TRBV19 with TRBJ1-2; tentative D call: TRBD1 (6 bases). The CDR3 runs to 12 residues. Germline CDR1 reads LNHDA; CDR2 reads SQIVND (reference sequence). The germline V and J ends were trimmed by 5 bases and 5 bases, with 9 bases remaining between them. The CDR3 spells CASSPGQYGYTF. CDR3 nucleotide sequence: TGTGCCAGTAGTCCGGGACAATATGGCTACACCTTC.

The rearrangement joins TRBV6-5 to TRBJ1-1, with a possible D match to TRBD1 (6 bases). Germline V gene sequence: CDR1 MNHEY, CDR2 SVGAGI. The V end lost 4 bases, the J end lost 4 bases, and 10 bases lay between the germline ends. CDR3 length: 13 amino acids. The CDR3 coding sequence is TGTGCCAGCAGTTCCAGGGGTAGCACTGAAGCTTTCTTT. It codes for CASSSRGSTEAFF.

The gene calls are TRBV19 and TRBJ2-3, with 15 positions matching TRBD2. Trimming took 3 bases from V and 4 from J; bases not matched to a gene: 11. The CDR3 contains 19 residues. The germline gives CDR1 LNHDA, CDR2 SQIVND (reference sequence). CDR3 sequence reads: CASSIVGLAGGLVPDTQYF. In DNA, the CDR3 is TGTGCCAGTAGTATTGTGGGACTAGCGGGAGGATTGGTCCCAGATACGCAGTATTTT.